This T cell receptor (beta chain) was identified during a study of blood T cell repertoires in COVID-19. Study-wide background: Material from acute and convalescent COVID-19 was sourced from the United States, Italy and Spain.

CDR1 and CDR2 (germline): ENHRY, SYGVKD. The CDR3 spans 13 residues. V lost 10 bases, J lost 3 bases, and 7 bases stayed unmatched. Sequenced by immunoSEQ multiplex PCR; TCRdb stores in-frame clones only, minus some. In the table there are some 200,000 clones, 82% of which are singletons. The chain carries TRBV10-3 and TRBJ2-7; 9 bases line up with TRBD1. This TCR was sampled from a human donor with acute or convalescent COVID-19. The donor label of this sample is uncertain. The specimen was peripheral blood. DNA for the CDR3: TGTGCCACCCGGGACAGGGCCTACTACGAGCAGTACTTC. Amino acid sequence: CATRDRAYYEQYF.